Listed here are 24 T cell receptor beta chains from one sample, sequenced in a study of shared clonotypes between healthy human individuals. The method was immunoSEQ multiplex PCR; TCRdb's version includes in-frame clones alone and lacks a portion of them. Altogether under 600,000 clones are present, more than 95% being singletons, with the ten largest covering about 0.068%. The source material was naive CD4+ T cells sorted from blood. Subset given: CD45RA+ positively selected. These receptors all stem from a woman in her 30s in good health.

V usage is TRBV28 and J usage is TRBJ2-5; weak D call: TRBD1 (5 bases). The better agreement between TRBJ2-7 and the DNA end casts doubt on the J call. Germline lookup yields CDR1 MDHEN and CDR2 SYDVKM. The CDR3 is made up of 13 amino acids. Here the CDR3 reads CASSSPRVPEQYF. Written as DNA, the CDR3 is TGTGCCAGCAGTTCCCCCAGGGTTCCCGAGCAGTACTTC.

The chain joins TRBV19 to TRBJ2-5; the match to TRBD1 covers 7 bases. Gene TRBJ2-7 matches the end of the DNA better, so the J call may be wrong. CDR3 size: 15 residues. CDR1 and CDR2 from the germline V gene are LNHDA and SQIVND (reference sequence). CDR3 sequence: CASSMKLGTAYEQYF. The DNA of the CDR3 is TGTGCCAGTAGTATGAAGTTAGGGACAGCCTACGAGCAGTACTTC.

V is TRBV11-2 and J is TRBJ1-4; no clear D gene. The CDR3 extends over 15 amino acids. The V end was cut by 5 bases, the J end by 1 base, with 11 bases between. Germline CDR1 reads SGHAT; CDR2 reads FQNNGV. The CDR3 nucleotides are TGTGCCAGCAGCCTAGTGGGCGGAACTAATGAAAAACTGTTTTTT. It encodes CASSLVGGTNEKLFF.

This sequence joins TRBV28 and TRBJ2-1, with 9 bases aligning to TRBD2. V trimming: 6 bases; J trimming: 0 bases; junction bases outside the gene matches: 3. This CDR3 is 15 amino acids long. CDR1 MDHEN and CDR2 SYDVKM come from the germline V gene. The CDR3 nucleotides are TGTGCCAGCAGGACGACTAGCGGCTCCTACAATGAGCAGTTCTTC. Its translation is CASRTTSGSYNEQFF.

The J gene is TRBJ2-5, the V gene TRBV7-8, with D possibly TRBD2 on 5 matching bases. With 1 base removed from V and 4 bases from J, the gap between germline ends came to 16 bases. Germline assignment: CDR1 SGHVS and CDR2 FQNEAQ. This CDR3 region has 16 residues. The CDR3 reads CASSLERVRGGETQYF. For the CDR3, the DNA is TGTGCCAGCAGCTTAGAGAGGGTTCGAGGCGGAGAGACCCAGTACTTC.

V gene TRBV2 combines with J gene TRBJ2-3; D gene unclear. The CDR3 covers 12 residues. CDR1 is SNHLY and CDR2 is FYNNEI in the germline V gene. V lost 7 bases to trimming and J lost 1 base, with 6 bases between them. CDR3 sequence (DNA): TGTGCCAGCAATCAAGGCACAGATACGCAGTATTTT. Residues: CASNQGTDTQYF.

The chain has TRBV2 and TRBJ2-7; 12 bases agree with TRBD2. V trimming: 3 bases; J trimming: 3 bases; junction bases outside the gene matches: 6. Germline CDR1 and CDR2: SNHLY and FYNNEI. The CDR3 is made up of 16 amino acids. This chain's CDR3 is CASSETGTSGHYEQYF. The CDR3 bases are TGTGCCAGCAGTGAGACCGGGACTAGCGGGCACTACGAGCAGTACTTC.

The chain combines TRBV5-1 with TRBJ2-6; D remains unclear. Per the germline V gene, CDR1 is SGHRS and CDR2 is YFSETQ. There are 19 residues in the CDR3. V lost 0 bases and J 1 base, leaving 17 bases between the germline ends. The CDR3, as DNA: TGCGCCAGCAGCTTGGAATCGGTGGGATTTAGTTCTGGGGCCAACGTCCTGACTTTC. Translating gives CASSLESVGFSSGANVLTF. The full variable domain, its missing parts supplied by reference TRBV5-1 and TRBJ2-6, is KAGVTQTPRYLIKTRGQQVTLSCSPISGHRSVSWYQQTPGQGLQFLFEYFSETQRNKGNFPGRFSGRQFSNSRSEMNVSTLELGDSALYLCASSLESVGFSSGANVLTFGAGSRLTVL.

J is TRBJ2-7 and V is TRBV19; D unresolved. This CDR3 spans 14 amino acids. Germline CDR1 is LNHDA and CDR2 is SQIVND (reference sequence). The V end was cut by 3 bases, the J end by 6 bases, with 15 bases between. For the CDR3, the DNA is TGTGCCAGTAGTATGGCAAGGGATGGATTCGAGCAGTACTTC. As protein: CASSMARDGFEQYF. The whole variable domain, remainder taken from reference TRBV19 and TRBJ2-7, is DGGITQSPKYLFRKEGQNVTLSCEQNLNHDAMYWYRQDPGQGLRLIYYSQIVNDFQKGDIAEGYSVSREKKESFPLTVTSAQKNPTAFYLCASSMARDGFEQYFGPGTRLTVT.

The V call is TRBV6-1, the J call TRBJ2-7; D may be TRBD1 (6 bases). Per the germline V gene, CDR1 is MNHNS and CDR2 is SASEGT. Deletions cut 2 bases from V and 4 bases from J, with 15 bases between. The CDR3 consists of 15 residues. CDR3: CASSERTARNYEQYF. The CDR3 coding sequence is TGTGCCAGCAGTGAAAGGACAGCTAGAAATTACGAGCAGTACTTC.

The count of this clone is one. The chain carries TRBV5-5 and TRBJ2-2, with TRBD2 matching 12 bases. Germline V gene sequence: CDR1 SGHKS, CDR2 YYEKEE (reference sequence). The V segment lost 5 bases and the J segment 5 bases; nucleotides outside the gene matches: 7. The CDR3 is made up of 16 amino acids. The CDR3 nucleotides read TGTGCCAGCAGAAAGACTAGCGGGAGATGGACCGGGGAGCTGTTTTTT. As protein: CASRKTSGRWTGELFF.

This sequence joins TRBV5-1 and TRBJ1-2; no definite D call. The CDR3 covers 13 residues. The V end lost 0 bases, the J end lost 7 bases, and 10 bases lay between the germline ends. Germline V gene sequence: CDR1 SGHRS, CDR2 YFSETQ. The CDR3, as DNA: TGCGCCAGCAGCTTGGGGGGTGGAGGTGGCTACACCTTC. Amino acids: CASSLGGGGGYTF.

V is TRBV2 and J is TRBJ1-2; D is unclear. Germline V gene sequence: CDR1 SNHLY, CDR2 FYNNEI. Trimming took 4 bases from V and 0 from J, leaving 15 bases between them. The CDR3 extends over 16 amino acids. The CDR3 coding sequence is TGTGCCAGCAGTGTTCGGAGGGTTGTCTCTAACTATGGCTACACCTTC. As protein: CASSVRRVVSNYGYTF.

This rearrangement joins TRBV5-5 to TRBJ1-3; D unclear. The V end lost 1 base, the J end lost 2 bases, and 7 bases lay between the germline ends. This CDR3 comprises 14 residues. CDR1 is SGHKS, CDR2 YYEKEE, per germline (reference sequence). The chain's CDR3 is CASSLTVPGNTIYF. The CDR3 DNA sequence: TGTGCCAGCAGCTTGACGGTTCCTGGAAACACCATATATTTT.

The chain's CDR3 is CASSELTVPHQPQHF. The CDR3 DNA is TGTGCCAGCAGTGAATTAACAGTCCCCCATCAGCCCCAGCATTTT. The rearrangement uses TRBV6-1 and TRBJ1-5; D not resolved. The germline V gene has CDR1 MNHNS and CDR2 SASEGT. The CDR3 runs to 15 residues. Trimming shortened V by 2 bases and J by 5 bases, and 13 bases separated the two germline ends.

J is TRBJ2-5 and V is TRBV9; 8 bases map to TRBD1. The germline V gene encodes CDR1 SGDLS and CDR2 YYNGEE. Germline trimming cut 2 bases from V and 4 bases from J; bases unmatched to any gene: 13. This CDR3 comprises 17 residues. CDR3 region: CASSVDPGGTYGETQYF. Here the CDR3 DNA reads TGTGCCAGCAGCGTCGACCCAGGGGGCACCTATGGAGAGACCCAGTACTTC.

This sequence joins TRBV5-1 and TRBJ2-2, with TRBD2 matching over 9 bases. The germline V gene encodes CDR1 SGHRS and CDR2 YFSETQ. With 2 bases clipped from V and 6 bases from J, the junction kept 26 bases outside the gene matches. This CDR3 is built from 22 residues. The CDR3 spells CASSFMPRLAGSSPSLSGELFF. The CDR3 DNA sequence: TGCGCCAGCAGCTTTATGCCGCGGCTAGCGGGGAGTTCCCCCTCGTTGTCCGGGGAGCTGTTTTTT.

CDR3 in amino acids: CSVEWAGPTGELFF. CDR3 nucleotide sequence: TGCAGCGTGGAGTGGGCAGGGCCCACCGGGGAGCTGTTTTTT. The rearrangement joins TRBV29-1 to TRBJ2-2; maybe TRBD1 (5 bases). The length of the CDR3 is 14 residues. The V gene's germline CDR1 is SQVTM and CDR2 ANQGSEA. V dropped 6 bases and J dropped 4 bases, with 15 bases sitting between them.

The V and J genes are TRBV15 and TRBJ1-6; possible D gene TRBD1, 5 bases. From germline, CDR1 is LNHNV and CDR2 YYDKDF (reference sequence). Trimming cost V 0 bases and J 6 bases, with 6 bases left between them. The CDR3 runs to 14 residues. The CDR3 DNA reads TGTGCCACCAGCAGAGAACAGGTTAATTCACCCCTCCACTTT. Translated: CATSREQVNSPLHF.

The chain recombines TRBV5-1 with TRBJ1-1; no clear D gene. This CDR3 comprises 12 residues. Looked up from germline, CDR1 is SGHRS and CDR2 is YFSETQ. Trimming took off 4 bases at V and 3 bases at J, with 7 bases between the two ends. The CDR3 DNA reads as TGCGCCAGCAGCCGGGCCGACACTGAAGCTTTCTTT. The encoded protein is CASSRADTEAFF.

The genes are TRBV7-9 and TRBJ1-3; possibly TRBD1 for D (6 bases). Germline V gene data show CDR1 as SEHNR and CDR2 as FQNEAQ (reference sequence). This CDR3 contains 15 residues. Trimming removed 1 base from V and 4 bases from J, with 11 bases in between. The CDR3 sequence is CASSLVSGAGNTIYF. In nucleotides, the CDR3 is TGTGCCAGCAGCTTAGTTTCAGGGGCGGGAAACACCATATATTTT. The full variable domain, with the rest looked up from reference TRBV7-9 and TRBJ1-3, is DTGVSQNPRHKITKRGQNVTFRCDPISEHNRLYWYRQTLGQGPEFLTYFQNEAQLEKSRLLSDRFSAERPKGSFSTLEIQRTEQGDSAMYLCASSLVSGAGNTIYFGEGSWLTVV.

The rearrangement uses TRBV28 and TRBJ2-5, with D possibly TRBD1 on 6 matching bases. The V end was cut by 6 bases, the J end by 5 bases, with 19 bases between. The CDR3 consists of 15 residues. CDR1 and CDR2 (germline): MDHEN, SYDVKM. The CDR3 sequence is CASRGSRGFRETQYF. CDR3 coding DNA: TGTGCCAGCAGGGGATCCAGGGGATTTAGGGAGACCCAGTACTTC.

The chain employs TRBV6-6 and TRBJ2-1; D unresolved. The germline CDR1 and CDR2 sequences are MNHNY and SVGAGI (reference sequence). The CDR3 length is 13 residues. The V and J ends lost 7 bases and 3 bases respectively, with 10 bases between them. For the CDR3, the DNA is TGTGCCAGCACAAACGACAACTACAATGAGCAGTTCTTC. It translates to CASTNDNYNEQFF.

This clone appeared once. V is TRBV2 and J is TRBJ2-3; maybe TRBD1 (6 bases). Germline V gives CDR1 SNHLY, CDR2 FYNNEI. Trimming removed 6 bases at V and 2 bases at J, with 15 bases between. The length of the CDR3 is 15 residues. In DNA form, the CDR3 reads TGTGCCAGCAGGGGCGGACAGAGGGACACAGATACGCAGTATTTT. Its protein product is CASRGGQRDTDTQYF.